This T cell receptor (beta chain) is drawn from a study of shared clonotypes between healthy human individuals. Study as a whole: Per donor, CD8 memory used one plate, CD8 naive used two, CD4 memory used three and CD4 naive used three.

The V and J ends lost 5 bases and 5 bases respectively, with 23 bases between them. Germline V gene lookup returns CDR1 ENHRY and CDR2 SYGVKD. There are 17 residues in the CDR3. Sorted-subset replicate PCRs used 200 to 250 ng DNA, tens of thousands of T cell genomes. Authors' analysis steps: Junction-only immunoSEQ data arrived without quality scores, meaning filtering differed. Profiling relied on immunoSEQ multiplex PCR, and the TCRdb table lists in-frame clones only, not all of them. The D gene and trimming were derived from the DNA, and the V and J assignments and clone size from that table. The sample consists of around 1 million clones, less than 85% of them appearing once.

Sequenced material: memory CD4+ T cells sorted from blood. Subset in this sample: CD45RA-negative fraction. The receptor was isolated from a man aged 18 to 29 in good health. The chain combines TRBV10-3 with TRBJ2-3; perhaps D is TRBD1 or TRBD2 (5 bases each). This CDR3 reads CAISSQMPGPDQDTQYF. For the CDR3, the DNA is TGTGCCATCAGTTCGCAAATGCCGGGACCGGATCAAGATACGCAGTATTTT.